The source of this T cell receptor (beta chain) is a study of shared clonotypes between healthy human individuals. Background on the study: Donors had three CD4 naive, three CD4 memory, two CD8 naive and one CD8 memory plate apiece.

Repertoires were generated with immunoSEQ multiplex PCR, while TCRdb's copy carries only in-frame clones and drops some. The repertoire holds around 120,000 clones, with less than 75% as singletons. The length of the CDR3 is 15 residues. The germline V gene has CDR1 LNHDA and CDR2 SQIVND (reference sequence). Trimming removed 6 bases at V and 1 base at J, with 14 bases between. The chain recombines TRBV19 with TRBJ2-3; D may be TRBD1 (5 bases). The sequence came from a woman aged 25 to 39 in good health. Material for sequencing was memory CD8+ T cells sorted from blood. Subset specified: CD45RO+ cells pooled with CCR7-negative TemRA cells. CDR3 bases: TGTGCCAGTAGCCGCCTTGGACAAGGCACAGATACGCAGTATTTT. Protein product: CASSRLGQGTDTQYF.